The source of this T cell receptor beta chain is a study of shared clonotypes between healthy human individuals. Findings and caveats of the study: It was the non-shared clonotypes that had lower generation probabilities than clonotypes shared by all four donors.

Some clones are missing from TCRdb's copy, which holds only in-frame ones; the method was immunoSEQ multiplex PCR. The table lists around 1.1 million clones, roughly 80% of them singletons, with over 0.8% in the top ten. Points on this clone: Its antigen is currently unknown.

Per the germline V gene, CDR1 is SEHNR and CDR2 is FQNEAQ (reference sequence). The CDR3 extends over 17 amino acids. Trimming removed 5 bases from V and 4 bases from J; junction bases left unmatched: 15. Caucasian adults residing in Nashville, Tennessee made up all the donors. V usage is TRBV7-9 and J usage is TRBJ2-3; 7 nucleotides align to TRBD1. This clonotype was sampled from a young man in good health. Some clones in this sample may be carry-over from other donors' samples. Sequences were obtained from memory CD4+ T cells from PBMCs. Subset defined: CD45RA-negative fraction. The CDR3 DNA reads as TGTGCCAGCAGCGGAGGTGGGGGACAGTGGAGACCAGATACGCAGTATTTT. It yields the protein CASSGGGGQWRPDTQYF.